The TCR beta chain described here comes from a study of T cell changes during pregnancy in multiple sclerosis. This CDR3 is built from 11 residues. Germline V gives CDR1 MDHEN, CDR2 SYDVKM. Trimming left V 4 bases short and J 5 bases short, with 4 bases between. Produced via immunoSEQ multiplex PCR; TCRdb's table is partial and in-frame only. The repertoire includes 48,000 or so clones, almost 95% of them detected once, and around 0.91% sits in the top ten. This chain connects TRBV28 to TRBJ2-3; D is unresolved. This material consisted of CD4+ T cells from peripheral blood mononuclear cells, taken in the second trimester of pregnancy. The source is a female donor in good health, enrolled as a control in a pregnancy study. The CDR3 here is CASSYRDTQYF. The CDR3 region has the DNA TGTGCCAGCAGTTACAGAGATACGCAGTATTTT. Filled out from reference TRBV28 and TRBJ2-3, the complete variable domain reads DVKVTQSSRYLVKRTGEKVFLECVQDMDHENMFWYRQDPGLGLRLIYFSYDVKMKEKGDIPEGYSVSREKKERFSLILESASTNQTSMYLCASSYRDTQYFGPGTRLTVL.